This TCR beta chain is drawn from a study of patients and donors after allogeneic stem cell transplantation. TCRdb reprocessed the RT-PCR reads with MiXCR, giving one entry per CDR3 protein. The sample carries approximately 160,000 distinct CDR3 sequences, 25% to 35% recorded once. The CDR3 covers 14 residues. V was trimmed by 3 bases and J by 2 bases, leaving 8 bases between them. The germline V gene has CDR1 SQVTM and CDR2 ANQGSEA. The source of this sequence is a human donor who was either an allogeneic HSCT recipient or a stem cell or donor lymphocyte infusion donor (not recorded which). It is not recorded whose cells these are; they may come from a transplant donor. The J gene is TRBJ2-6, the V gene TRBV29-1; the D is unclear. The specimen sequenced was blood, either unsorted or a sorted T cell fraction (not recorded which). The DNA of the CDR3 is TGCAGCGTTGAGGACCAGGCTGGGGCCAACGTCCTGACTTTC. Protein sequence: CSVEDQAGANVLTF.